This T cell receptor (beta chain) was profiled in a study of T cell responses to AZD1222 COVID-19 vaccine. A word on this clone: Its antigen is unknown.

Clones were sequenced by immunoSEQ multiplex PCR, and TCRdb holds only the in-frame ones, with some missing. This sample has roughly 120,000 clones, with 75% to 90% found just once. Findings and caveats of the study: At study baseline, merely five or six AZD1222 recipients were seropositive. Targeting of unmutated variant regions was reportedly seen in nearly half of spike-specific TCRs. CD4 TCRs covered the whole spike, strongest at regions 160-218 and 743-854.

The V end lost 4 bases, the J end lost 8 bases, and 17 bases lay between the germline ends. The CDR3 length is 14 residues. Per the germline V gene, CDR1 is LNHDA and CDR2 is SQIVND (reference sequence). The material was peripheral blood, obtained on day 0 of MenACWY control vaccination. The chain combines TRBV19 with TRBJ1-1, with D maybe TRBD1 (5 bases). The sequence came from an adult in good health. CDR3 region: CASSNKGLKAEAFF. The CDR3 coding sequence is TGTGCCAGTAGTAATAAGGGGCTCAAAGCGGAAGCTTTCTTT.